A selection of T cell receptor beta chains follows, all from one sample in a study of blood T cell repertoires in COVID-19. Data came from immunoSEQ multiplex PCR; TCRdb stores just in-frame clones and leaves some out. The table has 150,000 or so clones, more than 75% seen once. The sample consisted of PBMCs or T cells enriched from blood (not recorded which). These receptors came from a human donor with acute COVID-19. The donor label of this sample is uncertain. CDR3s include the opening cysteine and the closing phenylalanine or tryptophan. The order of the fields is clone size, J gene, D gene, V gene, CDR3 protein, CDR3 DNA. D genes are given only for firm matches. Clone size, where shown, is once, few, many, or a class for clones that have expanded.

>.|TRBJ1-4|TRBD1|TRBV19
CASSIPGQGSEKLFF
TGTGCCAGTAGTATTCCGGGACAGGGGAGTGAAAAACTGTTTTTT
>.|TRBJ1-5|.|TRBV18
CASSLGLPENQPQHF
TGTGCCAGCTCCCTGGGACTGCCCGAAAATCAGCCCCAGCATTTT
>once|TRBJ1-2|TRBD1|TRBV3-1/TRBV3-2
CASSLQQGAGGYTF
TGTGCCAGCAGCCTACAACAGGGGGCTGGCGGCTACACCTTC
>.|TRBJ2-7|TRBD2|TRBV19
CASSIVRAGEQYF
TGTGCCAGTAGTATCGTAAGAGCGGGGGAGCAGTACTTC
>.|TRBJ2-2|TRBD1|TRBV19
CATRQGGNTGELFF
TGTGCCACCCGACAGGGGGGGAACACCGGGGAGCTGTTTTTT
>.|TRBJ1-6|.|TRBV20-1
CSASLGGVGSPLHF
TGCAGTGCTAGTCTTGGAGGGGTGGGCTCACCCCTCCACTTT
>.|TRBJ1-2|.|TRBV4-1
CASSQDLYGYTF
TGCGCCAGCAGCCAAGATCTCTATGGCTACACCTTC
>.|TRBJ1-2|.|TRBV24-1
CATIWPGALTNYGYTF
TGTGCCACCATCTGGCCAGGGGCCCTTACTAACTATGGCTACACCTTC
>.|TRBJ2-7|TRBD1|TRBV15
CATSRDPGQGYEQYF
TGTGCCACCAGCAGGGACCCGGGACAGGGCTACGAGCAGTACTTC
>.|TRBJ2-7|TRBD2|TRBV19
CASSIGEGYEQYF
TGTGCCAGTAGTATAGGGGAGGGCTACGAGCAGTACTTC